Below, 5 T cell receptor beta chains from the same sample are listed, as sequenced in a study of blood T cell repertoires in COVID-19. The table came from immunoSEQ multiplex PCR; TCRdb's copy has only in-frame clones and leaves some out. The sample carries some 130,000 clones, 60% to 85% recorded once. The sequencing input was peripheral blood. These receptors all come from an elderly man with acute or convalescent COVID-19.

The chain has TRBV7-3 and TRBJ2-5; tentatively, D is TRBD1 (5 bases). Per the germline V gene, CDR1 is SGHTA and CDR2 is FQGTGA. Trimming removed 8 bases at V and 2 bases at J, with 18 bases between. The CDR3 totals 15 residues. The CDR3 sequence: CASSLLAGRQETQYF. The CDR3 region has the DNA TGTGCCAGCTCCCTCCTGGCAGGGCGACAAGAGACCCAGTACTTC. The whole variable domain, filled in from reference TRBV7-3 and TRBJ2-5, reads GAGVSQTPSNKVTEKGKYVELRCDPISGHTALYWYRQSLGQGPEFLIYFQGTGAADDSGLPNDRFFAVRPEGSVSTLKIQRTERGDSAVYLCASSLLAGRQETQYFGPGTRLLVL.

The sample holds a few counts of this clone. CDR3 amino acids: CASSQGHLPYEQYF. CDR3 in DNA: TGTGCCAGCAGCCAAGGACACCTACCCTACGAGCAGTACTTC. The chain couples TRBV13 to TRBJ2-7, with D maybe TRBD1 (5 bases). Trimming removed 5 bases at V and 2 bases at J, with 13 bases between. The CDR3 is 14 amino acids. From germline, CDR1 is PRHDT and CDR2 FYEKMQ (reference sequence).

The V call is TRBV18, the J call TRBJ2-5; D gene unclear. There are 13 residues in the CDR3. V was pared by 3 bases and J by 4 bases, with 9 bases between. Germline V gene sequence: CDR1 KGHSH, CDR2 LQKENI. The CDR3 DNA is TGTGCCAGCTCACCCGGAGCAGCAGAGACCCAGTACTTC. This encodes CASSPGAAETQYF.

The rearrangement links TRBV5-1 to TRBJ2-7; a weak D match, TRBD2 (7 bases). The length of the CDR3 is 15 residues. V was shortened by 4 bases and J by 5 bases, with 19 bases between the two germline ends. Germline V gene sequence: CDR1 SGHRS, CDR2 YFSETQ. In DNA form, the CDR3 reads TGCGCCAGCAGCATGGTGGCGGGGGCGAGCCACGAGCAGTACTTC. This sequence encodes CASSMVAGASHEQYF.

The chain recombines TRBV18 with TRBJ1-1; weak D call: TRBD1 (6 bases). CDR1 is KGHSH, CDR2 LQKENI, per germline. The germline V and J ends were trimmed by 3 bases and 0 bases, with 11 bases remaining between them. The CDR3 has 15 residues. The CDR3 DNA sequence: TGTGCCAGCTCACCCGGACAGAGGATGAACACTGAAGCTTTCTTT. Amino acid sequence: CASSPGQRMNTEAFF.